This T cell receptor (beta chain) was recovered during a study of PD-L1 blockade in urothelial cancer. Study-wide context: Bladder-origin urothelial cancer in males covered most of the roughly 29 patients. Blood-derived samples held a median roughly 140,000 T cells.

Germline lookup yields CDR1 SEHNR and CDR2 FQNEAQ (reference sequence). CDR3 size: 16 residues. Trimming took 4 bases from V and 8 from J; bases not matched to a gene: 12. Time point in this sample: pretreatment peripheral blood. Patients were diagnosed with urothelial carcinoma, either locally advanced or metastatic. Patients yielded 1 to 8 samples each, pretreatment and on-treatment. This clone appeared a single time. The assay was immunoSEQ multiplex PCR, and TCRdb's table has in-frame clones only and misses some. The repertoire holds over 35,000 clones, with 70% to 90% as singletons. The chain recombines TRBV7-9 with TRBJ2-1; 9 bases are shared with TRBD1. This sequence was found in an elderly man with urothelial cancer. This sample comprised PBMCs, obtained around atezolizumab (anti-PD-L1) treatment. The CDR3 region is CASSSNRGRVRDEQFF. The CDR3 nucleotides read TGTGCCAGCAGCTCAAACAGGGGGCGGGTTAGGGATGAGCAGTTCTTC.